One and the same sample provided the 4 T cell receptor beta chains below, sequenced in a study of regulatory T cells in long-lasting Graves disease (dated by TCRdb to 2020 to 2023). The time point label corresponds to: newly diagnosed GD, antithyroid drugs for less than 3 months. For both TCR sequencing and RNA sequencing, RNA was extracted from PBMCs using TRIzol. The library was prepared using multiplex PCR. Instrument used: Illumina HiSeq 4000. iRepertoire HTBI primers and Arm-PCR amplification of CDR3 regions were used to construct TCR beta libraries. TCRdb itself trimmed the public reads at Q25 with fastp, ran MiXCR and retained productive beta chains. Identical CDR3 proteins give one entry, which carries the most common genes and DNA. This sample has 240,000 or so distinct CDR3 sequences in its table, and around 20% of those were observed once. The top ten constitute roughly 13% of the sample.

This specimen consisted of peripheral blood mononuclear cells (PBMCs), obtained at new diagnosis, from a patient treated with antithyroid drugs. These receptors were collected from a female donor with Graves disease.

This clonotype occurred many times. The gene calls are TRBV7-9 and TRBJ2-3; possible D gene TRBD2, 6 bases. The CDR3 loop spans 13 amino acids. Per germline, CDR1 SEHNR and CDR2 FQNEAQ (reference sequence). Trimming removed 4 bases at V and 6 bases at J, with 11 bases between. The CDR3 DNA reads TGTGCCAGCAGCTCGGGACTGTGGGATACGCAGTATTTT. Translating gives CASSSGLWDTQYF.

The V and J genes are TRBV4-2 and TRBJ2-1; D is unresolved. Deletions cut 1 base from V and 8 bases from J, with 3 bases between. Germline V gene lookup returns CDR1 LGHNA and CDR2 YNFKEQ. The CDR3 contains 11 residues. CDR3 nucleotide sequence: TGTGCCAGCAGCCAAGTTGATGAGCAGTTCTTC. It encodes CASSQVDEQFF.

Of note for this clonotype: Mismatch with germline at one junction end may stem from a read error. The V call is TRBV5-1, the J call TRBJ2-2, with 7 positions matching TRBD2. The CDR3 length is 15 residues. Germline V CDR1 and CDR2: SGHRS, YFSETQ. In nucleotides, the CDR3 is TGCGCCAGCAGCTTGGACGGCGGGGGTGCCGGGGAGCTGCTTTTT. Protein product: CASSLDGGGAGELLF.

Many counts were recorded for this clonotype. The chain uses TRBV7-2 and TRBJ2-7; D is ambiguous. The CDR3 loop spans 15 amino acids. Germline loops: CDR1 SGHTA, CDR2 FQGNSA. V gave up 1 base and J gave up 8 bases, with 18 bases separating them. CDR3 in amino acids: CASSLDTFVVGQQYF. The CDR3 DNA sequence: TGTGCCAGCAGCTTAGACACCTTCGTTGTAGGGCAGCAGTACTTC. The full variable domain, with the rest looked up from reference TRBV7-2 and TRBJ2-7, is GAGVSQSPSNKVTEKGKDVELRCDPISGHTALYWYRQSLGQGLEFLIYFQGNSAPDKSGLPSDRFSAERTGGSVSTLTIQRTQQEDSAVYLCASSLDTFVVGQQYFGPGTRLTVT.